This T cell receptor beta chain stems from a study of T cell responses to AZD1222 COVID-19 vaccine. The study, taken as a whole, reports: Donor demographics were predominantly white British with a female majority; clonal diversity may be underestimated.

Profiling relied on immunoSEQ multiplex PCR, and the TCRdb table lists in-frame clones only, not all of them. The sample holds approximately 110,000 clones, about 88% seen once. The V end lost 8 bases, the J end lost 6 bases, and 8 bases lay between the germline ends. CDR1 and CDR2 (germline): SGHNT, YENEEA. This CDR3 comprises 12 residues. As for this clone: The antigen remains undetermined.

The rearrangement links TRBV11-3 to TRBJ1-6; D remains ambiguous. The sequenced sample was peripheral blood, obtained on day 0 of AZD1222 vaccination. The TCR sequence derives from an adult in good health. The CDR3 DNA reads TGTGCCAGCGGGGTTGGTAATTCACCCCTCCACTTT. Translated: CASGVGNSPLHF.